The 23 T cell receptor beta chains given below trace back to one sample, sequenced in a study of blood T cell repertoires in COVID-19 (dated by TCRdb to about 2020). The protocol used for the library was the immunoSEQ multiplex PCR assay. In TCRdb, the immuneACCESS table is reduced to in-frame sequences with V and J assigned. These tables do not hold every clone; where another copy was compared, an unresolved V gene accounts for under half, and the others remain unexplained. This sample lists some 160,000 clones; 78% were detected once. Clones ranked in the top ten supply approximately 15% of the sample. The sequencing sample was made of peripheral blood. The receptors originated from a woman older than 75 with acute or convalescent COVID-19.

The chain's CDR3 is CASSPPPARGYNEQFF. The CDR3 DNA follows: TGTGCCAGCTCACCACCGCCCGCCCGAGGCTACAATGAGCAGTTCTTC. The gene calls are TRBV18 and TRBJ2-1, with D hard to call. In germline, CDR1 is KGHSH, CDR2 LQKENI. The CDR3 has 16 amino acids. Trimming cost V 0 bases and J 3 bases, with 12 bases left between them.

The chain couples TRBV6-6 to TRBJ1-4; the match to TRBD1 covers 9 bases. CDR1 MNHNY and CDR2 SVGAGI come from the germline V gene (reference sequence). The CDR3 contains 13 residues. V dropped 6 bases and J dropped 6; count of bases not matched to a gene: 2. The CDR3 DNA sequence: TGTGCCAGCAGGTGGACAGGGGATGAAAAACTGTTTTTT. As protein: CASRWTGDEKLFF.

The chain links TRBV4-1 to TRBJ1-1; 8 bases map to TRBD1. Germline assignment: CDR1 MGHRA and CDR2 YSYEKL. V shed 1 base and J 2 bases; nucleotides not matched to a gene: 15. The length of the CDR3 is 19 residues. The CDR3 DNA reads as TGCGCCAGCAGCCAAGTAGGCCCACAGGGGGGGACGGTCAACACTGAAGCTTTCTTT. Translated, it gives CASSQVGPQGGTVNTEAFF.

V and J are TRBV19 and TRBJ1-1; tentatively, D is TRBD1 (6 bases). Germline CDR1 and CDR2: LNHDA and SQIVND (reference sequence). The V and J ends lost 6 bases and 3 bases respectively, with 17 bases between them. The CDR3 contains 15 residues. The CDR3 sequence is CASSIPRTVYTEAFF. CDR3 nucleotide sequence: TGTGCCAGTAGCATCCCAAGGACAGTCTACACTGAAGCTTTCTTT. Combining the CDR3 with reference TRBV19 and TRBJ1-1 gives the whole variable domain DGGITQSPKYLFRKEGQNVTLSCEQNLNHDAMYWYRQDPGQGLRLIYYSQIVNDFQKGDIAEGYSVSREKKESFPLTVTSAQKNPTAFYLCASSIPRTVYTEAFFGQGTRLTVV.

The chain uses TRBV30 and TRBJ1-3; possible D gene TRBD1, 6 bases. The CDR3 runs to 14 residues. V was trimmed by 2 bases and J by 0 bases, leaving 8 bases between them. Germline lookup yields CDR1 GTSNPN and CDR2 SVGIG (reference sequence). CDR3 in DNA: TGTGCCTGGAGTTCAGGGGTCTCTGGAAACACCATATATTTT. Protein sequence: CAWSSGVSGNTIYF.

This rearrangement joins TRBV7-3 to TRBJ2-1; tentative D call: TRBD1 (6 bases). Germline values: CDR1 SGHTA, CDR2 FQGTGA. This CDR3 region has 15 residues. V dropped 5 bases and J dropped 3 bases, with 14 bases sitting between them. This CDR3 is CASSEVTGDYNEQFF. The CDR3 DNA reads as TGTGCCAGCAGCGAGGTGACAGGCGACTACAATGAGCAGTTCTTC.

This chain joins TRBV2 and TRBJ1-2; D possibly corresponds to TRBD1 (5 bases). V was pared by 6 bases and J by 5 bases, with 13 bases between. The CDR3 contains 13 residues. The germline V gene has CDR1 SNHLY and CDR2 FYNNEI. CDR3 nucleotides: TGTGCCAGCAGACCCAGGGCAGGGTATGGCTACACCTTC. Translating it yields CASRPRAGYGYTF. Combining the CDR3 with reference TRBV2 and TRBJ1-2 gives the whole variable domain EPEVTQTPSHQVTQMGQEVILRCVPISNHLYFYWYRQILGQKVEFLVSFYNNEISEKSEIFDDQFSVERPDGSNFTLKIRSTKLEDSAMYFCASRPRAGYGYTFGSGTRLTVV.

This sequence joins TRBV15 and TRBJ2-2; D is ambiguous. Trimming left V 1 base short and J 6 bases short, with 6 bases between. CDR3 length: 13 amino acids. Germline assignment: CDR1 LNHNV and CDR2 YYDKDF (reference sequence). The CDR3 is CATSRAGAGELFF. The CDR3 bases are TGTGCCACCAGCAGAGCAGGCGCCGGGGAGCTGTTTTTT. Supplemented by reference TRBV15 and TRBJ2-2, the full variable domain reads DAMVIQNPRYQVTQFGKPVTLSCSQTLNHNVMYWYQQKSSQAPKLLFHYYDKDFNNEADTPDNFQSRRPNTSFCFLDIRSPGLGDTAMYLCATSRAGAGELFFGEGSRLTVL.

This chain joins TRBV29-1 and TRBJ1-1; possibly TRBD1 for D (6 bases). V dropped 8 bases and J dropped 0 bases, with 13 bases sitting between them. The germline V gene encodes CDR1 SQVTM and CDR2 ANQGSEA. This CDR3 contains 13 residues. This chain's CDR3 is CSFVRQVNTEAFF. Here the CDR3 DNA reads TGCAGCTTTGTCCGACAGGTGAACACTGAAGCTTTCTTT.

The DNA of the CDR3 is TGTGCCAGCAACAGGGGGCAGAGCTATGGCTACACCTTC. Residues: CASNRGQSYGYTF. This sequence joins TRBV12-3 or TRBV12-4 and TRBJ1-2, with 9 bases aligning to TRBD1. V dropped 7 bases and J dropped 4; count of bases not matched to a gene: 4. The CDR3 spans 13 residues.

The chain recombines TRBV19 with TRBJ2-3, with 9 nucleotides matching TRBD2. V lost 1 base to trimming and J lost 0 bases; unmatched junction nucleotides: 8. CDR3 length: 18 residues. The germline CDR1 and CDR2 sequences are LNHDA and SQIVND (reference sequence). The CDR3 sequence: CASSIVFSSGASTDTQYF. The CDR3 nucleotides are TGTGCCAGTAGTATAGTTTTTTCTAGCGGGGCTAGCACAGATACGCAGTATTTT.

The chain is built from TRBV5-1 and TRBJ2-7; a possible D gene is TRBD2 (6 bases). CDR1 and CDR2 (germline): SGHRS, YFSETQ. Trimming removed 0 bases at V and 2 bases at J, with 12 bases between. The CDR3 extends over 15 amino acids. The DNA for the CDR3 is TGCGCCAGCAGCTTGGGCGGGGCGGAAACCTACGAGCAGTACTTC. Translation gives CASSLGGAETYEQYF.

The gene calls are TRBV2 and TRBJ1-1; TRBD1 might be the D (6 bases). Trimming cost V 0 bases and J 1 base, with 15 bases left between them. Germline V gene sequence: CDR1 SNHLY, CDR2 FYNNEI. This CDR3 is built from 17 residues. The CDR3 reads CASSEAGRTAQNTEAFF. The CDR3 DNA sequence: TGTGCCAGCAGTGAAGCAGGTCGGACAGCACAGAACACTGAAGCTTTCTTT.

The gene calls are TRBV5-1 and TRBJ2-1; 10 positions match TRBD2. V lost 5 bases, J lost 0 bases, and 2 bases stayed unmatched. Germline V gene sequence: CDR1 SGHRS, CDR2 YFSETQ. This CDR3 has 15 amino acids. DNA for the CDR3: TGCGCCAGCAGAGAGCGGGGGGGCTCCTACAATGAGCAGTTCTTC. This gives the protein CASRERGGSYNEQFF.

This chain joins TRBV5-8 and TRBJ2-7, with D possibly matching TRBD1 (6 bases). V was clipped by 4 bases and J by 7 bases, with 27 bases between them. In germline, CDR1 is SGHTS, CDR2 YDEGEE. The CDR3 totals 17 residues. CDR3 loop: CASSHQGNGPLLGEQYF. The CDR3 DNA reads as TGTGCCAGCAGCCATCAGGGGAACGGACCCCTGCTGGGTGAGCAGTACTTC.

This clone was counted a few times. J is TRBJ2-1 and V is TRBV11-2; D not resolved. This CDR3 has 16 amino acids. CDR1 is SGHAT, CDR2 FQNNGV, per germline. V was trimmed by 2 bases and J by 5 bases, leaving 16 bases between them. The CDR3 DNA follows: TGTGCCAGCAGCTTAAGAGCTCTAATGCGGAACAATGAGCAGTTCTTC. Its protein is CASSLRALMRNNEQFF. The complete variable domain, with remaining parts taken from reference TRBV11-2 and TRBJ2-1, reads EAGVAQSPRYKIIEKRQSVAFWCNPISGHATLYWYQQILGQGPKLLIQFQNNGVVDDSQLPKDRFSAERLKGVDSTLKIQPAKLEDSAVYLCASSLRALMRNNEQFFGPGTRLTVL.

This chain connects TRBV28 to TRBJ2-5; weak D call: TRBD2 (8 bases). V lost 5 bases to trimming and J lost 5 bases, with 33 bases between them. CDR1 is MDHEN, CDR2 SYDVKM, per germline. This CDR3 comprises 20 residues. CDR3 in DNA: TGTGCCAGCAGTACTACCCGACAGGGAAGACGAGCGGGAGTTAGGGAGACCCAGTACTTC. This sequence encodes CASSTTRQGRRAGVRETQYF.

The rearrangement links TRBV6-5 to TRBJ2-7; weak D call: TRBD1 (6 bases). Germline V gene data show CDR1 as MNHEY and CDR2 as SVGAGI. The CDR3 is 13 residues long. V was pared by 10 bases and J by 0 bases, with 13 bases between. In DNA form, the CDR3 reads TGTGCCACCAACAGGGAGAGCTCCTACGAGCAGTACTTC. Translation gives CATNRESSYEQYF.

V and J are TRBV2 and TRBJ2-1, with 8 bases matching TRBD1. V trimming: 7 bases; J trimming: 0 bases; junction bases outside the gene matches: 5. Germline lookup yields CDR1 SNHLY and CDR2 FYNNEI. CDR3 length: 15 residues. CDR3 bases: TGTGCCAGCACCGGACAGGGTACCTCCTACAATGAGCAGTTCTTC. Its protein is CASTGQGTSYNEQFF.

This clone came up once. V is TRBV10-3 and J is TRBJ2-7; 9 nucleotides line up with TRBD1. There are 14 residues in the CDR3. Trimming took 4 bases from V and 2 from J; bases not matched to a gene: 3. In germline, CDR1 is ENHRY, CDR2 SYGVKD. The CDR3 loop reads CAISAGQGTYEQYF. CDR3 nucleotide sequence: TGTGCCATCAGTGCCGGACAGGGGACCTACGAGCAGTACTTC.

The rearrangement joins TRBV28 to TRBJ2-6; 7 nucleotides line up with TRBD1. CDR1 and CDR2 (germline): MDHEN, SYDVKM. The ends lost 5 bases at V and 1 base at J; junction bases unmatched: 8. The CDR3 is 17 residues long. Here the CDR3 DNA reads TGTGCCAGCAGTCAACCGACAGGGCGGTCTGGGGCCAACGTCCTGACTTTC. This sequence encodes CASSQPTGRSGANVLTF.

The J gene is TRBJ1-2, the V gene TRBV11-2; D might be TRBD1 (5 bases). This CDR3 is 13 amino acids long. Trimming took off 0 bases at V and 8 bases at J, with 10 bases between the two ends. The germline CDR1 and CDR2 sequences are SGHAT and FQNNGV. The CDR3 loop is CASSLEGARGYTF. As DNA, the CDR3 is TGTGCCAGCAGCTTAGAAGGGGCGAGAGGCTACACCTTC.

V is TRBV29-1 and J is TRBJ1-2, with 8 bases matching TRBD1. Germline trimming cut 3 bases from V and 4 bases from J; bases unmatched to any gene: 13. Germline V gene lookup returns CDR1 SQVTM and CDR2 ANQGSEA. The CDR3 length is 16 residues. In DNA, the CDR3 is TGCAGCGTTGATGACAGGGGACCCGAATGGGGCTATGGCTACACCTTC. Translated, it gives CSVDDRGPEWGYGYTF. Filled out from reference TRBV29-1 and TRBJ1-2, the complete variable domain reads SAVISQKPSRDICQRGTSLTIQCQVDSQVTMMFWYRQQPGQSLTLIATANQGSEATYESGFVIDKFPISRPNLTFSTLTVSNMSPEDSSIYLCSVDDRGPEWGYGYTFGSGTRLTVV.